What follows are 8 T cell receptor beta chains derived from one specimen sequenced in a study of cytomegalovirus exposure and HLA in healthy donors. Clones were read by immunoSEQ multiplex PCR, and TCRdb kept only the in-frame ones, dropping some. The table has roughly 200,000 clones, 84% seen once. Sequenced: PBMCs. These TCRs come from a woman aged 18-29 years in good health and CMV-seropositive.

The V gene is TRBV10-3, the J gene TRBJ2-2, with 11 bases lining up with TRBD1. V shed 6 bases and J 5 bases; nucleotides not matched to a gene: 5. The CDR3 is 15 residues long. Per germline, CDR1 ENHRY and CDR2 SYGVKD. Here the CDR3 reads CAIRSGTGGTGELFF. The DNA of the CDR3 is TGTGCCATCAGATCCGGGACAGGGGGAACCGGGGAGCTGTTTTTT.

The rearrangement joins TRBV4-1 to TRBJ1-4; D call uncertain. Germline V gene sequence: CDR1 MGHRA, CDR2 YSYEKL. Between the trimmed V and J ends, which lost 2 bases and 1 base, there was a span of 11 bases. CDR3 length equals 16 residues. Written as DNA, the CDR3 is TGCGCCAGCAGCCAATTTGGAACGGGAACTAATGAAAAACTGTTTTTT. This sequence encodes CASSQFGTGTNEKLFF.

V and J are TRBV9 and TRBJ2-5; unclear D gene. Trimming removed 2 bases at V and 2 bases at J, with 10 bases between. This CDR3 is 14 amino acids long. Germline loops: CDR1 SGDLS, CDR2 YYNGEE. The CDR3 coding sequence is TGTGCCAGCAGCGTTTATGGGCTACAAGAGACCCAGTACTTC. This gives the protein CASSVYGLQETQYF. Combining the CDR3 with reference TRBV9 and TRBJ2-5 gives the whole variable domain DSGVTQTPKHLITATGQRVTLRCSPRSGDLSVYWYQQSLDQGLQFLIQYYNGEERAKGNILERFSAQQFPDLHSELNLSSLELGDSALYFCASSVYGLQETQYFGPGTRLLVL.

The CDR3: CASSPGGGVLAKNIQYF. The CDR3 DNA reads as TGCGCCAGCAGCCCCGGGGGTGGCGTCCTAGCCAAAAACATTCAGTACTTC. The gene calls are TRBV4-3 and TRBJ2-4, with a possible D match to TRBD2 (6 bases). Trimming shortened V by 4 bases and J by 0 bases, and 16 bases separated the two germline ends. CDR3 length: 17 amino acids. Looked up from germline, CDR1 is LGHNA and CDR2 is YSLEER.

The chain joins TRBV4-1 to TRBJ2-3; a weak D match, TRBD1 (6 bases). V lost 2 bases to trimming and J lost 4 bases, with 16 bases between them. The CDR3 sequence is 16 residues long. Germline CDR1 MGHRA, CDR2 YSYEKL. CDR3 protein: CASSQLSPTGADTQYF. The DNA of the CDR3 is TGCGCCAGCAGCCAATTGAGTCCGACAGGTGCAGATACGCAGTATTTT.

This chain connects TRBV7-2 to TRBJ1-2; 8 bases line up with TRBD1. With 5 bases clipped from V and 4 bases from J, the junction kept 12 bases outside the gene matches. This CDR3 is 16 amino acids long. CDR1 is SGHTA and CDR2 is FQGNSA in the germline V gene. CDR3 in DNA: TGTGCCAGCAGCAATCCCGCAGGGGGCGCTTCCTATGGCTACACCTTC. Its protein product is CASSNPAGGASYGYTF.

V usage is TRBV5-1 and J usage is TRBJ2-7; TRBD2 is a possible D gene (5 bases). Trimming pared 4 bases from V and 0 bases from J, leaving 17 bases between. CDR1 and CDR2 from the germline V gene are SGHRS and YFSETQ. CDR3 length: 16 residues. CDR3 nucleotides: TGCGCCAGCAGCCCTCCCGGAGGCAGGATCTCCTACGAGCAGTACTTC. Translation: CASSPPGGRISYEQYF.

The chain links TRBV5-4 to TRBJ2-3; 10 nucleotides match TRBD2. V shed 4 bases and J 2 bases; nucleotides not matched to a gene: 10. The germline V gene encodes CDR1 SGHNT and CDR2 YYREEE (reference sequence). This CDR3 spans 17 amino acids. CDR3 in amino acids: CASSPSASGGSTDTQYF. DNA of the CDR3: TGTGCCAGCAGCCCCTCCGCTAGCGGGGGATCCACAGATACGCAGTATTTT. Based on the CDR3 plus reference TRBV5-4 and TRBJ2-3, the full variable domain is ETGVTQSPTHLIKTRGQQVTLRCSSQSGHNTVSWYQQALGQGPQFIFQYYREEENGRGNFPPRFSGLQFPNYSSELNVNALELDDSALYLCASSPSASGGSTDTQYFGPGTRLTVL.